The rows below give T cell receptor beta chains drawn from one sample of a study of shared clonotypes between healthy human individuals. Method: immunoSEQ multiplex PCR; TCRdb's copy keeps in-frame clones and lacks some. The table includes hundreds of thousands of clones, around 74% detected once. Specimen: memory CD4+ T cells sorted from blood. The receptors were gathered from a man aged 30-40 years in good health. Both conserved end residues are part of each CDR3. A D gene is named only where the DNA matches it firmly. Expanded clones get a size class; other rows say once, few or many, or leave the size out.

d_gene	abundance	j_gene	v_gene	CDR3aa	CDR3nt
TRBD1	-	TRBJ1-5	TRBV11-2	CASSKDRVNPQHF	TGTGCCAGCAGCAAGGACAGGGTAAATCCCCAGCATTTT
-	-	TRBJ2-4	TRBV2	CASRQTTTGTKNIQYF	TGTGCCAGCAGACAAACAACTACAGGGACCAAAAACATTCAGTACTTC
-	-	TRBJ2-7	TRBV4-1	CASSQVRSDFNYEQYF	TGCGCCAGCAGCCAAGTAAGGAGCGACTTTAACTACGAGCAGTACTTC
-	-	TRBJ2-1	TRBV28	CASTSPRKAYNEQFF	TGTGCCAGCACGTCACCCCGTAAAGCCTACAATGAGCAGTTCTTC
-	-	TRBJ2-5	TRBV5-1	CATSQRSGTQETQYF	TGCGCCACCTCTCAGAGGTCTGGGACCCAAGAGACCCAGTACTTC
-	-	TRBJ2-6	TRBV11-2	CASSFFGGANVLTF	TGTGCCAGCAGCTTTTTTGGTGGGGCCAACGTCCTGACTTTC
TRBD1	-	TRBJ1-4	TRBV2	CASRDRGGKLFF	TGTGCCAGCAGGGACAGGGGAGGAAAACTGTTTTTT
-	-	TRBJ2-3	TRBV20-1	CSANLGDTQYF	TGCAGTGCTAACTTAGGAGATACGCAGTATTTT
-	many	TRBJ2-2	TRBV2	CATSETSNTGELFF	TGTGCCACCTCAGAAACTTCGAACACCGGGGAGCTGTTTTTT
-	-	TRBJ2-3	TRBV6-1	CASSGGRTDTQYF	TGTGCCAGCAGTGGAGGGCGGACAGATACGCAGTATTTT
-	-	TRBJ2-1	TRBV5-1	CASSLAPGQIDEQFF	TGCGCCAGCAGCTTGGCCCCCGGTCAAATCGATGAGCAGTTCTTC
-	-	TRBJ2-1	TRBV2	CASSGYNEQFF	TGTGCCAGCAGTGGCTACAATGAGCAGTTCTTC
-	once	TRBJ2-5	TRBV29-1	CSAHRGNQETQYF	TGCAGTGCGCACCGGGGAAACCAAGAGACCCAGTACTTC
-	-	TRBJ1-1	TRBV18	CASSPGQNTEAFF	TGTGCCAGCTCCCCAGGACAGAACACTGAAGCTTTCTTT
-	-	TRBJ2-1	TRBV5-4	CASSPGGEGQFF	TGTGCCAGCAGTCCAGGCGGCGAAGGGCAGTTCTTC
-	-	TRBJ1-1	TRBV11-2	CASSLDLGHSEAFF	TGTGCCAGCAGCTTAGACCTAGGACATTCAGAAGCTTTCTTT
-	few	TRBJ1-4	TRBV28	CASRKTGKNEKLFF	TGTGCCAGCAGGAAGACCGGGAAGAATGAAAAACTGTTTTTT
TRBD2	-	TRBJ2-3	TRBV11-2	CASSSQLAVASTDTQYF	TGTGCCAGCAGCTCCCAACTAGCGGTAGCTAGCACAGATACGCAGTATTTT
TRBD1	-	TRBJ1-1	TRBV5-4	CASSDRDRGATEAFF	TGTGCCAGCAGCGACCGGGACAGGGGAGCCACTGAAGCTTTCTTT
-	once	TRBJ2-7	TRBV5-4	CASSVRDWDYEQYF	TGTGCCAGCAGCGTCCGGGACTGGGACTACGAGCAGTACTTC
-	-	TRBJ2-3	TRBV5-1	CASSLDSGLSTDTQYF	TGCGCCAGCAGCTTGGACTCGGGGCTGAGCACAGATACGCAGTATTTT
-	-	TRBJ1-1	TRBV12-2	CASRLATGVNTEAFF	TGTGCAAGTCGCTTGGCAACGGGCGTGAACACTGAAGCTTTCTTT
TRBD1	-	TRBJ2-2	TRBV6-1	CASSRTGGDTGELFF	TGTGCCAGCAGTCGGACAGGGGGCGACACCGGGGAGCTGTTTTTT
-	-	TRBJ2-2	TRBV7-6	CASSLVGISLTGGELFF	TGTGCCAGCAGCTTAGTGGGGATTAGTCTCACTGGCGGGGAGCTGTTTTTT
TRBD1	-	TRBJ1-2	TRBV5-1	CASSLATGTVIYGYTF	TGCGCCAGCAGCTTGGCAACCGGGACAGTAATCTATGGCTACACCTTC
-	-	TRBJ1-1	TRBV4-3	CASSQESRGTEAFF	TGCGCCAGCAGCCAAGAATCGAGGGGCACTGAAGCTTTCTTT
-	-	TRBJ2-2	TRBV4-3	CASSQDSGGYGIGELFF	TGCGCCAGCAGCCAAGATAGCGGTGGATACGGGATCGGGGAGCTGTTTTTT
-	-	TRBJ1-1	TRBV25-1	CASSQGGRGTEAFF	TGTGCCTCTTCACAGGGAGGACGCGGTACTGAAGCTTTCTTT
-	-	TRBJ1-2	TRBV5-1	CASSLPSDGYTF	TGCGCCAGCAGCTTGCCATCTGACGGCTACACCTTC
-	-	TRBJ1-3	TRBV7-6	CASSSRPADSGNTIYF	TGTGCCAGCAGCTCTAGGCCCGCGGACTCTGGAAACACCATATATTTT
TRBD1	-	TRBJ2-2	TRBV30	CAWAADRPKPRTGELFF	TGTGCCTGGGCAGCGGACAGGCCAAAACCAAGAACCGGGGAGCTGTTTTTT
TRBD2	few	TRBJ2-1	TRBV5-1	CASSSPLKREGQNEQFF	TGCGCCAGCAGCTCCCCCTTGAAGCGGGAGGGCCAGAATGAGCAGTTCTTC
-	-	TRBJ2-7	TRBV6-5	CASSYPTEQYF	TGTGCCAGCAGTTACCCCACCGAGCAGTACTTC
TRBD2	-	TRBJ2-7	TRBV28	CASSLRRLAGGNEQYF	TGTGCCAGCAGTTTGCGCCGACTAGCGGGAGGAAACGAGCAGTACTTC
TRBD2	-	TRBJ2-1	TRBV5-1	CASIPLKTSGDTYNEQFF	TGCGCCAGCATACCCCTTAAAACTAGCGGAGACACCTACAATGAGCAGTTCTTC
-	-	TRBJ2-3	TRBV7-8	CASSLGRFAGTDTQYF	TGTGCCAGCAGCTTAGGTCGTTTTGCGGGCACAGATACGCAGTATTTT
TRBD2	once	TRBJ2-7	TRBV7-8	CASSLEASGNFPTYEQYF	TGTGCCAGCAGCTTAGAGGCTAGCGGGAATTTCCCCACCTACGAGCAGTACTTC